The clone carrying this T cell receptor beta chain came up a few times. What it binds is unknown. After 5'RACE with constant-segment primers, TCR alpha and TCR beta cDNA libraries carrying sample barcodes and UMIs were obtained. TCRdb re-analysed the 5' RACE reads in MiXCR, keeping a single row per CDR3 protein. Found here are hundreds of thousands of distinct CDR3 sequences, about 20% of them singletons; the top ten hold 8.4%. The trim removed 4 bases at V and 7 bases at J, leaving 3 bases unmatched. This CDR3 has 13 residues. Germline V lookup: CDR1 LNHNV, CDR2 YYDKDF (reference sequence). This specimen belongs to a study of T-cell memory formation after mild COVID-19. Study context: Largely, the TCR clusters proved donor specific. Notes on the study in general: There was a balanced CD4/CD8 profile in clones contracting day 15 to 85, and later expanders leaned CD4+. Contracting clones localized mainly to CM and EM when CD4+ and mainly to EMRA when CD8+.

Sequencing used PBMCs or a T cell subset sorted from them (not recorded which). The sequence came from an adult woman who had mild COVID-19 (a few samples of this study predate the infection). Cell type and time point are not known. The J gene is TRBJ2-2, the V gene TRBV15; 7 nucleotides agree with TRBD2. CDR3: CATSISSGGELFF. The CDR3 DNA reads as TGTGCCACCAGCATCTCTAGCGGCGGGGAGCTGTTTTTT.